The clone carrying this TCR beta chain was picked up a small number of times. This sample stems from a study of metastatic and nonmetastatic thyroid tumors. All patients were treatment-naive before thyroid surgery. This CDR3 is built from 14 residues. The J segment lost 8 bases and the V segment lost 5 bases, leaving 6 bases of the junction unmatched. In germline, CDR1 is SNHLY, CDR2 FYNNEI. MiXCR reprocessed the PCR reads for TCRdb. The repertoire includes 50,000 or so clones, approximately 20% of them detected once, and around 3.8% sits in the top ten. The sequenced material came from blood. This TCR derives from a male donor with papillary thyroid cancer or a benign thyroid nodule (not recorded which). Some clones in this sample may be carry-over from other donors' samples. This chain uses TRBV2 with TRBJ1-6; 7 positions agree with TRBD1. For the CDR3, the DNA is TGTGCCAGCAGTACCCGGGACAGTTATTCACCCCTCCACTTT. Its protein product is CASSTRDSYSPLHF. The complete variable domain, with remaining parts taken from reference TRBV2 and TRBJ1-6, reads EPEVTQTPSHQVTQMGQEVILRCVPISNHLYFYWYRQILGQKVEFLVSFYNNEISEKSEIFDDQFSVERPDGSNFTLKIRSTKLEDSAMYFCASSTRDSYSPLHFGNGTRLTVT.